Below, 32 T cell receptor beta chains from the same sample are listed, as sequenced in a study of Ad26.COV2.S vaccination and SARS-CoV-2 variants. Clones were read by immunoSEQ multiplex PCR, and TCRdb kept only the in-frame ones, dropping some. This sample yields around 400,000 clones, of which 75% to 95% are seen a single time; about 12% belongs to the top ten. Treatment specified: around 19 received Ad26.COV2.S at low or high dose, single or two shots; 5 received placebo; per-sample allocation not given. Sampling occurred on day 63 after the first vaccine or placebo injection. The sample in question was peripheral blood, obtained in a trial of Ad26.COV2.S vaccine versus placebo. The receptors were sampled from a person aged 18-60 years who received the Ad26.COV2.S COVID-19 vaccine or a placebo.

The gene calls are TRBV5-5 and TRBJ2-7, with D perhaps matching TRBD2 (6 bases). Germline assignment: CDR1 SGHKS and CDR2 YYEKEE (reference sequence). Trimming took off 4 bases at V and 1 base at J, with 12 bases between the two ends. This CDR3 has 14 amino acids. As DNA, the CDR3 is TGTGCCAGCAGCGTGCGGGACCCTTCCTACGAGCAGTACTTC. Its translation: CASSVRDPSYEQYF. The full variable domain, in which reference TRBV5-5 and TRBJ2-7 provide the parts outside the CDR3, is DAGVTQSPTHLIKTRGQQVTLRCSPISGHKSVSWYQQVLGQGPQFIFQYYEKEERGRGNFPDRFSARQFPNYSSELNVNALLLGDSALYLCASSVRDPSYEQYFGPGTRLTVT.

This chain uses TRBV19 with TRBJ1-2; TRBD1 aligns across 12 bases. V lost 10 bases and J lost 0; bases outside the gene matches: 6. CDR1 LNHDA and CDR2 SQIVND come from the germline V gene (reference sequence). The CDR3 is 15 amino acids. CDR3 bases: TGTGCCACAACGGGACAGGGGGCTTCTAACTATGGCTACACCTTC. This gives the protein CATTGQGASNYGYTF.

V usage is TRBV7-6 and J usage is TRBJ2-2; 7 bases fit TRBD1. The germline V gene has CDR1 SGHVS and CDR2 FNYEAQ. The CDR3 totals 16 residues. V was clipped by 4 bases and J by 0 bases; unmatched bases: 5. DNA of the CDR3: TGTGCCAGCAGCTCGACAGGGCTGGCGAACACCGGGGAGCTGTTTTTT. Protein: CASSSTGLANTGELFF.

The chain employs TRBV28 and TRBJ2-7; no clear D. The germline V gene encodes CDR1 MDHEN and CDR2 SYDVKM. V dropped 3 bases and J dropped 4 bases, with 13 bases sitting between them. The CDR3 is 14 amino acids. CDR3 protein: CASSLGSSFYEQYF. CDR3 DNA sequence: TGTGCCAGCAGTTTGGGTTCCTCATTTTACGAGCAGTACTTC.

The chain has TRBV6-5 and TRBJ1-1; D is unresolved. Germline V gene sequence: CDR1 MNHEY, CDR2 SVGAGI. The CDR3 contains 16 residues. V was trimmed by 1 base and J by 0 bases, leaving 12 bases between them. The CDR3 loop is CASSYFQSTMNTEAFF. In DNA form, the CDR3 reads TGTGCCAGCAGTTACTTTCAGAGTACTATGAACACTGAAGCTTTCTTT.

With respect to this clone: Other nucleotide sequences from this sample produce the same CDR3. The J gene is TRBJ2-7, the V gene TRBV4-3; 10 bases match TRBD1. This CDR3 is 16 amino acids long. From germline, CDR1 is LGHNA and CDR2 YSLEER. The trim removed 3 bases at V and 2 bases at J, leaving 7 bases unmatched. CDR3 coding DNA: TGCGCCAGCAGCCACTCCGGGACAGGGGAGACCTACGAGCAGTACTTC. Translated, it gives CASSHSGTGETYEQYF.

The CDR3 reads CSVTYQGLGEQYF. The CDR3 nucleotides read TGCAGCGTTACGTACCAGGGGTTAGGGGAGCAGTACTTC. This sequence joins TRBV29-1 and TRBJ2-7; D may be TRBD1 (6 bases). This CDR3 has 13 amino acids. V lost 5 bases and J lost 7, with 18 bases in between. Germline V lookup: CDR1 SQVTM, CDR2 ANQGSEA.

This clone was picked up one time. The CDR3 region is CASSQDAGDGYTF. Written as DNA, the CDR3 is TGTGCCAGCAGCCAAGATGCGGGGGATGGCTACACCTTC. The rearrangement links TRBV4-2 to TRBJ1-2, with D maybe TRBD1 (5 bases). Deletions cut 0 bases from V and 6 bases from J, with 8 bases between. There are 13 residues in the CDR3. In germline, CDR1 is LGHNA, CDR2 YNFKEQ.

This clone showed up just once. The rearrangement uses TRBV11-3 and TRBJ2-5; possible D gene TRBD2, 5 bases. Germline V lookup: CDR1 SGHNT, CDR2 YENEEA. CDR3 length: 13 residues. Trimming cost V 3 bases and J 2 bases, with 7 bases left between them. The CDR3 loop is CASSLTKQETQYF. The CDR3 DNA reads TGTGCCAGCAGCTTGACTAAACAAGAGACCCAGTACTTC. Using reference TRBV11-3 and TRBJ2-5 for the parts outside the CDR3, the full variable domain is EAGVVQSPRYKIIEKKQPVAFWCNPISGHNTLYWYLQNLGQGPELLIRYENEEAVDDSQLPKDRFSAERLKGVDSTLKIQPAELGDSAVYLCASSLTKQETQYFGPGTRLLVL.

This clone occurred once. This chain links TRBV5-4 with TRBJ2-3, with D unclear. From germline, CDR1 is SGHNT and CDR2 YYREEE (reference sequence). Between the trimmed V and J ends, which lost 0 bases and 4 bases, there was a span of 9 bases. The CDR3 runs 14 residues. CDR3 nucleotide sequence: TGTGCCAGCAGCTTGGTCAGGAGCTCAGATACGCAGTATTTT. It yields the protein CASSLVRSSDTQYF. The full variable domain, its missing parts supplied by reference TRBV5-4 and TRBJ2-3, is ETGVTQSPTHLIKTRGQQVTLRCSSQSGHNTVSWYQQALGQGPQFIFQYYREEENGRGNFPPRFSGLQFPNYSSELNVNALELDDSALYLCASSLVRSSDTQYFGPGTRLTVL.

The chain links TRBV4-3 to TRBJ1-1; D is unclear. Germline assignment: CDR1 LGHNA and CDR2 YSLEER. The CDR3 is 15 amino acids. V was trimmed by 0 bases and J by 1 base, leaving 9 bases between them. The CDR3 is CASSQDSPRNTEAFF. CDR3 DNA sequence: TGCGCCAGCAGCCAAGATAGCCCCAGGAACACTGAAGCTTTCTTT.

The chain is built from TRBV9 and TRBJ1-1, with D possibly matching TRBD1 (6 bases). The CDR3 totals 14 residues. With 0 bases removed from V and 2 bases from J, the gap between germline ends came to 8 bases. CDR1 is SGDLS and CDR2 is YYNGEE in the germline V gene. The CDR3 sequence: CASSVGQVNTEAFF. CDR3 sequence (DNA): TGTGCCAGCAGCGTAGGACAGGTTAACACTGAAGCTTTCTTT.

The gene calls are TRBV7-2 and TRBJ2-7, with 11 bases lining up with TRBD2. V shed 4 bases, J shed 3 bases, and the junction held 2 bases outside the gene matches. Germline V gives CDR1 SGHTA, CDR2 FQGNSA. The CDR3 spans 14 residues. CDR3 loop: CASSSGLAVYEQYF. As DNA, the CDR3 is TGTGCCAGCAGCTCGGGACTAGCGGTCTACGAGCAGTACTTC.

This chain's CDR3 is CASSGGTDTQYF. The CDR3 DNA follows: TGTGCCAGCAGTGGAGGCACAGATACGCAGTATTTT. The genes are TRBV2 and TRBJ2-3; D gene unclear. Trimming pared 4 bases from V and 1 base from J, leaving 3 bases between. CDR1 SNHLY and CDR2 FYNNEI come from the germline V gene. The CDR3 contains 12 residues. The full variable domain, with the rest looked up from reference TRBV2 and TRBJ2-3, is EPEVTQTPSHQVTQMGQEVILRCVPISNHLYFYWYRQILGQKVEFLVSFYNNEISEKSEIFDDQFSVERPDGSNFTLKIRSTKLEDSAMYFCASSGGTDTQYFGPGTRLTVL.

This clone was recorded a few times. J is TRBJ2-2 and V is TRBV7-6; D unresolved. The germline V gene has CDR1 SGHVS and CDR2 FNYEAQ. The CDR3 is 15 amino acids. V lost 1 base, J lost 3 bases, and 9 bases lay in between. The CDR3 loop is CASSLEQIDTGELFF. CDR3 DNA sequence: TGTGCCAGCAGCTTAGAACAAATAGACACCGGGGAGCTGTTTTTT.

The V gene is TRBV29-1, the J gene TRBJ2-1, with 8 bases fitting TRBD2. V shed 7 bases, J shed 4 bases, and the junction held 6 bases outside the gene matches. The CDR3 is 13 residues long. CDR1 and CDR2 (germline): SQVTM, ANQGSEA. This CDR3 is CSAVLADYNEQFF. The CDR3 DNA reads as TGCAGCGCAGTACTAGCGGATTACAATGAGCAGTTCTTC.

This chain uses TRBV5-5 with TRBJ1-6; weak D call: TRBD1 (6 bases). The germline V gene has CDR1 SGHKS and CDR2 YYEKEE (reference sequence). V gave up 0 bases and J gave up 8 bases, with 9 bases separating them. The CDR3 contains 14 residues. The CDR3 loop is CASSLDRVHSPLHF. The CDR3 DNA is TGTGCCAGCAGCTTGGACAGGGTTCATTCACCCCTCCACTTT.

This chain uses TRBV4-1 with TRBJ2-2, with D hard to call. Trimming shortened V by 0 bases and J by 0 bases, and 11 bases separated the two germline ends. In germline, CDR1 is MGHRA, CDR2 YSYEKL. CDR3 length equals 17 residues. Here the CDR3 reads CASSQDFGFPNTGELFF. The CDR3 DNA follows: TGCGCCAGCAGCCAAGATTTTGGTTTTCCGAACACCGGGGAGCTGTTTTTT.

As DNA, the CDR3 is TGTGCCATCAGTGACCCTGGAGGCTCCTACAATGAGCAGTTCTTC. Protein: CAISDPGGSYNEQFF. The chain employs TRBV10-3 and TRBJ2-1; D might be TRBD2 (5 bases). The CDR3 is 15 amino acids. The V and J ends lost 3 bases and 0 bases respectively, with 9 bases between them. Germline lookup yields CDR1 ENHRY and CDR2 SYGVKD.

As concerns this clone: Other DNA sequences in this sample translate to the same CDR3. The chain is built from TRBV7-2 and TRBJ1-1, with a tentative D call TRBD1 (5 bases). Germline CDR1 reads SGHTA; CDR2 reads FQGNSA. The CDR3 is 14 amino acids. V was shortened by 0 bases and J by 1 base, with 6 bases between the two germline ends. In nucleotides, the CDR3 is TGTGCCAGCAGCTTAGCCGGGGGGAACACTGAAGCTTTCTTT. It specifies CASSLAGGNTEAFF.

The J gene is TRBJ1-1, the V gene TRBV5-1, with D possibly TRBD1 on 6 matching bases. This CDR3 comprises 17 residues. In germline, CDR1 is SGHRS, CDR2 YFSETQ. V gave up 0 bases and J gave up 0 bases, with 15 bases separating them. For the CDR3, the DNA is TGCGCCAGCAGCTTGGAATCACAGACAGGAGTGAACACTGAAGCTTTCTTT. Amino acids: CASSLESQTGVNTEAFF. Full variable domain (outside the CDR3, taken from reference TRBV5-1 and TRBJ1-1): KAGVTQTPRYLIKTRGQQVTLSCSPISGHRSVSWYQQTPGQGLQFLFEYFSETQRNKGNFPGRFSGRQFSNSRSEMNVSTLELGDSALYLCASSLESQTGVNTEAFFGQGTRLTVV.

V gene TRBV11-3 combines with J gene TRBJ2-3, with no clear D. The germline CDR1 and CDR2 sequences are SGHNT and YENEEA. V lost 4 bases, J lost 7 bases, and 9 bases lay in between. CDR3 length equals 12 residues. CDR3 nucleotide sequence: TGTGCCAGCAGCTCGGACCTTTATACGCAGTATTTT. Protein: CASSSDLYTQYF.

V and J are TRBV6-5 and TRBJ2-2; TRBD1 or TRBD2 may be the D gene (5 bases each). Germline V CDR1 and CDR2: MNHEY, SVGAGI. CDR3 size: 14 residues. V dropped 6 bases and J dropped 9 bases, with 17 bases sitting between them. The DNA of the CDR3 is TGTGCCAGCAGGCCAGCATCCGGGACGCGGGAGCTGTTTTTT. Protein product: CASRPASGTRELFF.

The CDR3 nucleotides are TGTGCCAGTAGTCCCTCCTCTGGGGCCAACGTCCTGACTTTC. Encoded protein: CASSPSSGANVLTF. The chain is built from TRBV19 and TRBJ2-6; D is undetermined. V lost 5 bases and J 0 bases, leaving 5 bases between the germline ends. The CDR3 loop spans 14 amino acids. Germline V CDR1 and CDR2: LNHDA, SQIVND (reference sequence).

The chain couples TRBV7-6 to TRBJ2-7, with 11 nucleotides matching TRBD2. The CDR3 sequence is 15 residues long. V was clipped by 1 base and J by 5 bases; unmatched bases: 4. Germline loops: CDR1 SGHVS, CDR2 FNYEAQ. The CDR3: CASSLETSGTNEQYF. The CDR3 DNA reads as TGTGCCAGCAGCTTAGAGACTAGCGGGACTAACGAGCAGTACTTC.

Of note for this clone: The sample carries other DNA sequences with the same CDR3. The V call is TRBV29-1, the J call TRBJ2-2; 8 bases agree with TRBD1. The CDR3 has 13 amino acids. V shed 6 bases, J shed 2 bases, and the junction held 2 bases outside the gene matches. Per the germline V gene, CDR1 is SQVTM and CDR2 is ANQGSEA. This CDR3 is CSVDRGNTGELFF. CDR3 DNA: TGCAGCGTAGACAGGGGTAACACCGGGGAGCTGTTTTTT.

In nucleotides, the CDR3 is TGTGCCAACTCTGGGACAGAATACAATGAGCAGTTCTTC. This sequence encodes CANSGTEYNEQFF. This chain connects TRBV6-5 to TRBJ2-1, with TRBD1 identical over 7 bases. V shed 10 bases and J 4 bases; nucleotides not matched to a gene: 7. Germline V lookup: CDR1 MNHEY, CDR2 SVGAGI. The CDR3 consists of 13 residues.

This clone was picked up one time. This chain connects TRBV7-6 to TRBJ2-7; TRBD2 is a possible D gene (6 bases). The CDR3 consists of 14 residues. V lost 1 base, J lost 3 bases, and 10 bases lay in between. Germline V gene sequence: CDR1 SGHVS, CDR2 FNYEAQ. The CDR3 protein is CASSLDRGLYEQYF. The CDR3 nucleotides are TGTGCCAGCAGCTTAGATAGGGGACTCTACGAGCAGTACTTC.

V and J are TRBV21-1 and TRBJ1-3. TRBV21-1 is described as a pseudogene. The CDR3 length is 14 residues. This CDR3 reads CASSKDNGDGTIYF. The CDR3 region has the DNA TGTGCCAGCAGCAAAGATAATGGGGATGGCACCATATATTTT.

CDR3 DNA: TGTGCCAGCAGTCAGCTAGCGTTTTCCTACAATGAGCAGTTCTTC. This sequence encodes CASSQLAFSYNEQFF. The V gene is TRBV27, the J gene TRBJ2-1, with D maybe TRBD2 (6 bases). V was trimmed by 5 bases and J by 1 base, leaving 12 bases between them. The CDR3 loop spans 15 amino acids. Looked up from germline, CDR1 is MNHEY and CDR2 is SMNVEV (reference sequence).

The chain links TRBV3-1 (or the pseudogene TRBV3-2) to TRBJ1-3; tentatively, D is TRBD1 (5 bases). This CDR3 contains 15 residues. Trimming took 4 bases from V and 4 from J, leaving 14 bases between them. Germline CDR1 and CDR2: LGHDT and YNNKEL (reference sequence). The CDR3 protein is CASSLTWGGGNTIYF. The CDR3 bases are TGTGCCAGCAGCCTTACATGGGGCGGAGGAAACACCATATATTTT.

This chain connects TRBV7-6 to TRBJ2-5, with D hard to call. V was shortened by 0 bases and J by 3 bases, with 14 bases between the two germline ends. The CDR3 contains 16 residues. Looked up from germline, CDR1 is SGHVS and CDR2 is FNYEAQ. This chain's CDR3 is CASSLALVGVKETQYF. Here the CDR3 DNA reads TGTGCCAGCAGCTTAGCGTTGGTCGGAGTAAAAGAGACCCAGTACTTC. Together with reference TRBV7-6 and TRBJ2-5, the CDR3 gives the full variable domain: GAGVSQSPRYKVTKRGQDVALRCDPISGHVSLYWYRQALGQGPEFLTYFNYEAQQDKSGLPNDRFSAERPEGSISTLTIQRTEQRDSAMYRCASSLALVGVKETQYFGPGTRLLVL.